The source of this T cell receptor (beta chain) is a study of human T cells and chemical hapten exposure. Overall study findings and caveats: TCRs above 1 in 1000 frequency did not change with DPC sensitization. Donors in the study had alopecia, meaning their immune response may differ from healthy people's. Correlating positively with patch test score were the PT1 expanded TCR counts.

From germline, CDR1 is SEHNR and CDR2 FQNEAQ (reference sequence). The V segment lost 4 bases and the J segment 3 bases; nucleotides outside the gene matches: 5. CDR3 length: 16 amino acids. This clonotype was recorded at least ten times. What it recognizes is unknown. Each CDR3 protein gets one entry after TCRdb re-called the RACE reads with MiXCR. The sample carries some 300,000 distinct CDR3 sequences, 5% to 6.5% recorded once. Time point indicated: pre-sensitization, week 0. Indicated treatment: therapeutic diphenylcyclopropenone sensitization with weekly scalp DPC. Blood, whole and unfractionated, served as the source for total RNA extraction.

The sequence came from a woman under 30 with alopecia areata. Some clones in this sample may be carry-over from other donors' samples. V is TRBV7-9 and J is TRBJ1-6; 8 positions match TRBD1. The sequencing used whole blood, collected in connection with sensitization to the hapten diphenylcyclopropenone (DPC). The CDR3 is CASSSRGTGYNSPLHF. CDR3 sequence (DNA): TGTGCCAGCAGCTCTAGGGGGACAGGCTATAATTCACCCCTCCACTTT.